One sample yielded the 4 T cell receptor beta chains listed below, sequenced in a study of identical twins. TCRdb re-derived calls from the 5' RACE reads in MiXCR, one entry per CDR3 protein. Here the sample spans around 300,000 distinct CDR3 sequences, about 8.3% being singletons. The data were also submitted as part of a second study, on yellow fever vaccine responses in identical twins.

Sample: memory (CD45RO+) T cells sorted from blood. The receptor set was obtained from a woman aged 18-29 years in good health.

This clonotype has just a few counts. This chain links TRBV6-1 with TRBJ2-7, with 9 bases identical to TRBD2. J gave up 0 bases and V 6 bases, and 6 bases lay outside the gene matches. The CDR3 runs 15 residues. Per germline, CDR1 MNHNS and CDR2 SASEGT. The CDR3 bases are TGTGCCAGCAGGCCACCGGGACTAGCCTCCTACGAGCAGTACTTC. Translation: CASRPPGLASYEQYF.

This clonotype was found a few times. The chain uses TRBV11-2 and TRBJ2-3, with D perhaps matching TRBD1 or TRBD2 (5 bases each). Germline CDR1 is SGHAT and CDR2 is FQNNGV. There are 14 residues in the CDR3. V lost 5 bases and J lost 6, with 15 bases in between. CDR3 amino acids: CASSPEGFDDTQYF. CDR3 bases: TGTGCCAGCAGCCCCGAGGGGTTTGACGATACGCAGTATTTT.

There are a few counts of this clonotype. This chain connects TRBV20-1 to TRBJ1-1; D unresolved. V was shortened by 2 bases and J by 1 base, with 8 bases between the two germline ends. Germline-derived CDR1 and CDR2 are DFQATT and SNEGSKA (reference sequence). The CDR3 is 13 residues long. Here the CDR3 reads CSARLRRNTEAFF. The DNA for the CDR3 is TGCAGTGCTAGATTGAGAAGGAACACTGAAGCTTTCTTT.

This clonotype was detected many times. The gene calls are TRBV28 and TRBJ2-5; TRBD2 might be the D (6 bases). Germline V lookup: CDR1 MDHEN, CDR2 SYDVKM. The CDR3 consists of 13 residues. Trimming left V 7 bases short and J 4 bases short, with 13 bases between. The CDR3 loop is CASKEGRLETQYF. For the CDR3, the DNA is TGTGCCAGCAAAGAGGGGAGGCTAGAGACCCAGTACTTC. The complete variable domain, with remaining parts taken from reference TRBV28 and TRBJ2-5, reads DVKVTQSSRYLVKRTGEKVFLECVQDMDHENMFWYRQDPGLGLRLIYFSYDVKMKEKGDIPEGYSVSREKKERFSLILESASTNQTSMYLCASKEGRLETQYFGPGTRLLVL.